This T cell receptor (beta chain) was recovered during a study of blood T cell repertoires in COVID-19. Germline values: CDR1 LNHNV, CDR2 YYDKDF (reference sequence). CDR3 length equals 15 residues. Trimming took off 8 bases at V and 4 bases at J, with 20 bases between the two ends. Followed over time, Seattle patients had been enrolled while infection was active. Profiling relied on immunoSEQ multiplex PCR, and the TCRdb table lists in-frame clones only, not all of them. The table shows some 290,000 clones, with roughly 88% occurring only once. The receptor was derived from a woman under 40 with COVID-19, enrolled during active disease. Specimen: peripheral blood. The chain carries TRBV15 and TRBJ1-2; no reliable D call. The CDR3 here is CATEQRGSLAYGYTF. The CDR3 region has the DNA TGTGCCACCGAGCAGCGAGGGAGTCTTGCCTATGGCTACACCTTC.